This is a list of T cell receptor beta chains from one sample in a study of molecular identifiers for immune sequencing clone quantification. TCRdb processed the PCR reads anew with MiXCR; each CDR3 protein has one entry. The data show 460,000 or so distinct CDR3 sequences, 20% to 25% seen once. The sequencing sample was made of naive CD8+ T cells from blood, with Jurkat cell RNA spiked in. These receptors were obtained from a human donor in good health. Some libraries in this study had Jurkat cell RNA spiked in. Both conserved end residues are part of each CDR3. The D gene is left open where the match is weak. Where a row states a size, it is once, few, many or the class of an expanded clone; other rows omit it.

clone size	V gene	D gene	J gene	CDR3 DNA	CDR3 protein
.	TRBV29-1	.	TRBJ2-3	TGCAGCGTTGGAGAAATGGGAGCAGCTACAGATACGCAGTATTTT	CSVGEMGAATDTQYF
.	TRBV6-6	TRBD1	TRBJ2-7	TGTGCCAGCAGTTACCCGACAGGGGGCATTTACGAGCAGTACTTC	CASSYPTGGIYEQYF
many	TRBV7-9	TRBD2	TRBJ2-3	TGTGCCAGCAGCTCTTATTGGGAGGGACGCACAGATACGCAGTATTTT	CASSSYWEGRTDTQYF
few	TRBV2	.	TRBJ1-4	TGTGCCAGCAGTAATGCAGGGGCAGCTAATGAAAAACTGTTTTTT	CASSNAGAANEKLFF
.	TRBV30	TRBD1	TRBJ2-7	TGTGCCTGGATTCCGGGACAGGGGACCTACTACGAGCAGTACTTC	CAWIPGQGTYYEQYF
few	TRBV28	.	TRBJ1-5	TGTGCCAGCAGTCTCCCCGGGGTCTTCAATCAGCCCCAGCATTTT	CASSLPGVFNQPQHF
.	TRBV4-1	.	TRBJ2-1	TGCGCCAGCAGCCCTTCTGCAGCGGACAACTACAATGAGCAGTTCTTC	CASSPSAADNYNEQFF
few	TRBV7-9	.	TRBJ2-1	TGTGCCAGCAGCCCAGAAGGTTCTAATGAGCAGTTCTTC	CASSPEGSNEQFF
many	TRBV7-6	TRBD1	TRBJ1-1	TGTGCCAGCAGCTTAGACATCATCACCGACAGGGCATTCACTGAAGCTTTCTTT	CASSLDIITDRAFTEAFF
few	TRBV24-1	.	TRBJ1-5	TGTGCCACCAGTGTTGGCGGGGGCAATCAGCCCCAGCATTTT	CATSVGGGNQPQHF
.	TRBV28	.	TRBJ1-4	TGTGCCAGCAGTCCGCGGGGATCCAGGCTGTTTTTT	CASSPRGSRLFF
many	TRBV12-3/TRBV12-4	.	TRBJ1-1	TGTGCCAGCAGTTGGGGGGTTTACGCTGAAGCTTTCTTT	CASSWGVYAEAFF
many	TRBV29-1	.	TRBJ1-2	TGCAGCACCCCCAAGTCCGGAGGGGGCTACACCTTC	CSTPKSGGGYTF
.	TRBV14	.	TRBJ1-2	TGTGCCAGCAGCCAAGACTCCGGGGCAGGCCCTAGGGGCTACACCTTC	CASSQDSGAGPRGYTF
many	TRBV4-3	.	TRBJ1-1	TGCGCCAGCAGCCAAGCCCGGGCCCCCGCTGAAGCTTTCTTT	CASSQARAPAEAFF
.	TRBV14	.	TRBJ2-7	TGTGCCAGCAGCCAAGAAAACAGGGAGGGCGAGCAGTACTTC	CASSQENREGEQYF
.	TRBV12-5	TRBD1	TRBJ2-1	TGTGCTAGTGGTCCCTGGACAGGAAAATACAATGAGCAGCTCTTC	CASGPWTGKYNEQLF
.	TRBV9	.	TRBJ2-5	TGTGCCAGCAGCGTAGCTTCTCAGCAAGAGACCCAGTACTTC	CASSVASQQETQYF
.	TRBV9	TRBD1	TRBJ2-5	TGTGCCAGCAGCGTAGGGACAGGGGGCTACGGGGAGACCCAGTACTTC	CASSVGTGGYGETQYF
many	TRBV7-6	TRBD1	TRBJ1-1	TGTGCCAGCAGCTTAGCCGGCCAGGGGGCAATGAACACTGAAGCTTTCTTT	CASSLAGQGAMNTEAFF
many	TRBV2	TRBD2	TRBJ2-3	TGTGCCAGCAGTGGTAGCGGGGGGCGCACAGATACGCAGTATTTT	CASSGSGGRTDTQYF
few	TRBV11-2	.	TRBJ2-1	TGTGCCAGCAGCTTAGGGTTAGCCTTTGAGCAGTTCTTC	CASSLGLAFEQFF
.	TRBV5-4	.	TRBJ2-7	TGTGCCAGCAGCCTCCGGTACGACGAGCAGTACTTC	CASSLRYDEQYF
few	TRBV7-9	TRBD2	TRBJ2-3	TGTGCCAGCAGCCCAGGGACTAGCGGGATCTTAATAGATACGCAGTATTTT	CASSPGTSGILIDTQYF
.	TRBV3-1	TRBD1	TRBJ1-2	TGTGCCAGCAGCCAACCGGGACAGGGGGTCTATGGCTACACCTTC	CASSQPGQGVYGYTF
.	TRBV4-1	.	TRBJ2-1	TGCGCCAGCAGCCAAGTTTTGGCAGGGGATAGCAGTGAGCAGTTCTTC	CASSQVLAGDSSEQFF
many	TRBV10-3	.	TRBJ1-1	TGTGCCATCAGTGAGTCGATCGGGGGGGTTACTGAAGCTTTCTTT	CAISESIGGVTEAFF
.	TRBV5-1	.	TRBJ2-6	TGCGCCAGCAGTCCTGTCTCTGGGGCCAACGTCCTGACTTTC	CASSPVSGANVLTF
.	TRBV12-3/TRBV12-4	TRBD1	TRBJ1-2	TGTGCCAGCAGTTTGAGTGGGGGGACAGAACGTAACTATGGCTACACCTTC	CASSLSGGTERNYGYTF
.	TRBV9	.	TRBJ2-3	TGTGCCAGCAGCTTTGGCGAAACAGATACGCAGTATTTT	CASSFGETDTQYF
.	TRBV5-1	.	TRBJ2-3	TGCGCCAGCAGCCAAGCCCTAGCTGCCAGCCGCACAGATACGCAGTATTTT	CASSQALAASRTDTQYF
.	TRBV11-2	TRBD2	TRBJ2-1	TGTGCCAGCAGCTTATTCGCGGGAGGCTTGTACAATGAGCAGTTCTTC	CASSLFAGGLYNEQFF